This TCR beta chain was identified in a study of CD8 T cells in ankylosing spondylitis. The CDR3 spans 12 residues. TCRdb passed the 5' RACE reads through MiXCR, listing each CDR3 protein once. Of around 130,000 distinct CDR3 sequences in the sample, over 7% were seen once. The chain uses TRBV21-1 and TRBJ1-1. TRBV21-1 corresponds to a pseudogene. The sequence was collected from a male donor with ankylosing spondylitis or in good health (not recorded which). The sample was blood, either unsorted or a sorted T cell fraction (not recorded which). CDR3 DNA: TGTGCCAGCAGCATCAGGAACACTGAAGCTTTCTTT. Encoded protein: CASSIRNTEAFF.